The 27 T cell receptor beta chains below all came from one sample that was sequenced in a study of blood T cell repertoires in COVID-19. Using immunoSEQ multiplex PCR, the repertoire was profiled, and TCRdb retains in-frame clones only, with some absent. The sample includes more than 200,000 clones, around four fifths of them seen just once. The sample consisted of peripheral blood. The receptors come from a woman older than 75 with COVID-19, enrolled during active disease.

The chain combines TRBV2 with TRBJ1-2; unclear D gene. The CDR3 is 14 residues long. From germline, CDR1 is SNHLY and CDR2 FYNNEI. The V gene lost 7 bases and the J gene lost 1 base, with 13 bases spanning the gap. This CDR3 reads CASKASVLNYGYTF. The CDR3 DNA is TGTGCCAGCAAGGCCAGCGTTCTTAACTATGGCTACACCTTC.

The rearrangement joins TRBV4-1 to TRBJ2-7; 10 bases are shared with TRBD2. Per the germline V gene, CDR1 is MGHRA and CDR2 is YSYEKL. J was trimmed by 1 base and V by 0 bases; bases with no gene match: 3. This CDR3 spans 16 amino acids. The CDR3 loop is CASSQDASGGSYEQYF. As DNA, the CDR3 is TGCGCCAGCAGCCAAGATGCTAGCGGGGGATCCTACGAGCAGTACTTC.

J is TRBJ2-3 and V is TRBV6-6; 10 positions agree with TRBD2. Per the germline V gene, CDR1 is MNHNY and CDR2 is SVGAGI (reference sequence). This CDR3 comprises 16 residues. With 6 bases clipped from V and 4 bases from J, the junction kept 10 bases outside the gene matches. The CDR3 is CASRAQRGGGSDTQYF. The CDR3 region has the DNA TGTGCCAGCAGAGCCCAGCGGGGGGGCGGGTCAGATACGCAGTATTTT.

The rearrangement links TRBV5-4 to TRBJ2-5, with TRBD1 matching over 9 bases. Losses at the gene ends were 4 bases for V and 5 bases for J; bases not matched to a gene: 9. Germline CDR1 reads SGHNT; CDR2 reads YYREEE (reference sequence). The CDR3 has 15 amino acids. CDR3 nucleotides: TGTGCCAGCAGCGCCCGGGACAGGGTGGTGGAGACCCAGTACTTC. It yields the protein CASSARDRVVETQYF.

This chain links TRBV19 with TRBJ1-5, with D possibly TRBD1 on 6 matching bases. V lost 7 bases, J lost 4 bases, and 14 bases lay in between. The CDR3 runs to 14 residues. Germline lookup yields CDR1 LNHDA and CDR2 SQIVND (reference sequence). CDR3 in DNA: TGTGCCAGTACCGCCCAGGGGATTAATCAGCCCCAGCATTTT. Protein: CASTAQGINQPQHF.

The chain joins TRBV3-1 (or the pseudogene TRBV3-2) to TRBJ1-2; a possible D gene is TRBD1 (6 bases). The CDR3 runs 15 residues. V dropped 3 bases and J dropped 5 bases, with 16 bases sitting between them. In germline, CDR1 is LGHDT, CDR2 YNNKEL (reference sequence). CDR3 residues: CASSQDNRVGYGYTF. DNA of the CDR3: TGTGCCAGCAGCCAGGATAACAGGGTGGGGTATGGCTACACCTTC.

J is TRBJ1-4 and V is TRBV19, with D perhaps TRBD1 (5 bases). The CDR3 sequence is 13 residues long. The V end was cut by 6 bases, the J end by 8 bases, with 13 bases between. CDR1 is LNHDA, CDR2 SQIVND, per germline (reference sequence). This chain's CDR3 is CASRRREGEKLFF. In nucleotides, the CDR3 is TGTGCCAGTAGGAGGAGGGAGGGGGAAAAACTGTTTTTT.

The CDR3 spells CASSLSGFSNEQFF. The CDR3 region has the DNA TGTGCCAGCAGCTTAAGCGGGTTCAGCAATGAGCAGTTCTTC. V is TRBV7-3 and J is TRBJ2-1; D may be TRBD2 (5 bases). Trimming took 1 base from V and 6 from J, leaving 10 bases between them. The CDR3 is made up of 14 amino acids. Germline CDR1 reads SGHTA; CDR2 reads FQGTGA.

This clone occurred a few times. The chain's CDR3 is CASSPTGKTTEAFF. The CDR3 nucleotides are TGCGCCAGCAGCCCGACAGGGAAGACCACTGAAGCTTTCTTT. The chain has TRBV5-1 and TRBJ1-1; the match to TRBD1 covers 7 bases. Per germline, CDR1 SGHRS and CDR2 YFSETQ. This CDR3 has 14 amino acids. J gave up 4 bases and V 4 bases, and 7 bases lay outside the gene matches.

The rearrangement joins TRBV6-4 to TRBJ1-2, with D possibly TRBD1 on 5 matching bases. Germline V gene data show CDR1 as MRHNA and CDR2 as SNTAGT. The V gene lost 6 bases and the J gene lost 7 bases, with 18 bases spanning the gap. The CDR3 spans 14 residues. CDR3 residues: CASSPDGGWGGYTF. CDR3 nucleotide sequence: TGTGCCAGCAGCCCCGACGGGGGATGGGGTGGCTACACCTTC.

This CDR3 is CASRRGDTQYF. CDR3 nucleotide sequence: TGTGCCAGTAGAAGGGGGGATACGCAGTATTTT. V and J are TRBV19 and TRBJ2-3, with a tentative D call TRBD1 (6 bases). Germline CDR1 and CDR2: LNHDA and SQIVND (reference sequence). The CDR3 loop spans 11 amino acids. V lost 6 bases to trimming and J lost 6 bases, with 7 bases between them.

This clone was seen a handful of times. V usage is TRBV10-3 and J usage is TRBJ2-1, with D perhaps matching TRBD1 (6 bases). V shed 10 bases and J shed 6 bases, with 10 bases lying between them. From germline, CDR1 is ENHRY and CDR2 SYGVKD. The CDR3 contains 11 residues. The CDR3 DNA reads TGTGCCACCTTACAGGGCAATGAGCAGTTCTTC. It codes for CATLQGNEQFF.

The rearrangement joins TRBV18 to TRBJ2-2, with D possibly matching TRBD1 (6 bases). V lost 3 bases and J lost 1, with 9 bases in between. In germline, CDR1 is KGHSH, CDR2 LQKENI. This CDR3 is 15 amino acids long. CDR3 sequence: CASSPGQQNTGELFF. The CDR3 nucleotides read TGTGCCAGCTCACCCGGACAGCAGAACACCGGGGAGCTGTTTTTT.

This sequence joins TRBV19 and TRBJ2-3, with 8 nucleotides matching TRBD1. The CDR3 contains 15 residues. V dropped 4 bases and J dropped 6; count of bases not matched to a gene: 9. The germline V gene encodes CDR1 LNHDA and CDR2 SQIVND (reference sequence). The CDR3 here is CASSRNRGWTDTQYF. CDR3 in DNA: TGTGCCAGTAGTAGGAACAGGGGGTGGACGGATACGCAGTATTTT.

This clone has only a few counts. The CDR3 DNA follows: TGTGCCAGCAGTTTGACAGGGAGGCTGAACACTGAAGCTTTCTTT. This encodes CASSLTGRLNTEAFF. The gene calls are TRBV28 and TRBJ1-1, with 7 bases lining up with TRBD1. Unmatched junction bases numbered 4, after V lost 3 bases and J lost 0 bases. This CDR3 region has 15 residues. Germline CDR1 MDHEN, CDR2 SYDVKM.

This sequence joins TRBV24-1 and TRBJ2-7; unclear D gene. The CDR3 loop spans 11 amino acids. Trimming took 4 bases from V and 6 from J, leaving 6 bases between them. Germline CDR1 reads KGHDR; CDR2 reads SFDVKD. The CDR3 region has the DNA TGTGCCACCAGTGACAACGGCGAGCAGTACGTC. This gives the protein CATSDNGEQYV.

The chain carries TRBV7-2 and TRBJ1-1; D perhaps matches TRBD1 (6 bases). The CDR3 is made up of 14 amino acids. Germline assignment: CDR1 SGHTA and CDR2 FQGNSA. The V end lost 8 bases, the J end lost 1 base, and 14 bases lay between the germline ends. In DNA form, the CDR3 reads TGTGCCAGCCACCGGGGGGGGGCGAACACTGAAGCTTTCTTT. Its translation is CASHRGGANTEAFF.

This chain's CDR3 is CASSRGQGIYGYTF. DNA of the CDR3: TGTGCCAGCAGCAGAGGTCAGGGGATCTATGGCTACACCTTC. The chain employs TRBV6-5 and TRBJ1-2, with D perhaps matching TRBD1 (6 bases). CDR1 and CDR2 from the germline V gene are MNHEY and SVGAGI. V was pared by 6 bases and J by 4 bases, with 15 bases between. This CDR3 is built from 14 residues.

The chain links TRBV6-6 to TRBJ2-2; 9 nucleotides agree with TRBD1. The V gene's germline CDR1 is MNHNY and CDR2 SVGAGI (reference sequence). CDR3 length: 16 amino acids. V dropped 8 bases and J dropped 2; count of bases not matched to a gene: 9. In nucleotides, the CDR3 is TGTGCCAGCCGGGACAGGGAAAGGTCAAACACCGGGGAGCTGTTTTTT. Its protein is CASRDRERSNTGELFF.

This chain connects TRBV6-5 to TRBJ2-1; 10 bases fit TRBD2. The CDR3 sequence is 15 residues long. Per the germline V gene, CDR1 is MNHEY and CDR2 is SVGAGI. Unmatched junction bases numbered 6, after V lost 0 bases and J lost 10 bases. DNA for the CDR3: TGTGCCAGCAGTTACTCGATCCTAGCGGGGGAAGAGCAGTTCTTC. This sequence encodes CASSYSILAGEEQFF.

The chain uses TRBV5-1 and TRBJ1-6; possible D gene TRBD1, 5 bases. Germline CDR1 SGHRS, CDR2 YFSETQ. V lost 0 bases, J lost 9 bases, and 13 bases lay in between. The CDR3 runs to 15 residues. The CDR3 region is CASSLEGRETSPLHF. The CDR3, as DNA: TGCGCCAGCAGCTTGGAGGGCAGGGAAACTTCACCCCTCCACTTT.

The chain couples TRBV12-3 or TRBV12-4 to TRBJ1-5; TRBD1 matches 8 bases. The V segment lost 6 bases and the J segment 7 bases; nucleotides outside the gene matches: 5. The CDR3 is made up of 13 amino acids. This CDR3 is CASSTGGGQPQHF. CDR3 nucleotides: TGTGCCAGCAGCACAGGGGGAGGGCAGCCCCAGCATTTT.

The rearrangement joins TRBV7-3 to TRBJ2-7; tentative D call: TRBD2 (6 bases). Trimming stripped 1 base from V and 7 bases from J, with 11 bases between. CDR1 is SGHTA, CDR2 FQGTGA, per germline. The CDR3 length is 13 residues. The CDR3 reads CASSLSGAGEQYF. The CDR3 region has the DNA TGTGCCAGCAGCTTAAGCGGGGCGGGGGAGCAGTACTTC.

For the CDR3, the DNA is TGCAGTGCTAGTGTACTCAGCGGCGAGCAGTACTTC. Its translation: CSASVLSGEQYF. The gene calls are TRBV20-1 and TRBJ2-7; tentative D call: TRBD2 (5 bases). Per germline, CDR1 DFQATT and CDR2 SNEGSKA (reference sequence). The CDR3 is 12 residues long. The V gene lost 3 bases and the J gene lost 6 bases, with 12 bases spanning the gap.

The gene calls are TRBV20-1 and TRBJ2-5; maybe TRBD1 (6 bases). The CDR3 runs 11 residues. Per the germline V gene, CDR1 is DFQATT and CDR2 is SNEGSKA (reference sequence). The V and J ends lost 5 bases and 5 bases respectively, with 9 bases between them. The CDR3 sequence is CSAYREETQYF. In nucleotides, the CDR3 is TGCAGTGCTTACAGGGAGGAGACCCAGTACTTC.

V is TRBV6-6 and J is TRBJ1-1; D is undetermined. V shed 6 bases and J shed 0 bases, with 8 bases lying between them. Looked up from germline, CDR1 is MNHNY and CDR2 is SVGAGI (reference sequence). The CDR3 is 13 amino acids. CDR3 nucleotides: TGTGCCAGCAGCAATAGCATGAACACTGAAGCTTTCTTT. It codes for CASSNSMNTEAFF.

Here the CDR3 DNA reads TGTGCCAGCAGTTACGTTTCCGGTGAACTAGCCAAAAACATTCAGTACTTC. This sequence encodes CASSYVSGELAKNIQYF. The chain uses TRBV6-2 or TRBV6-3 and TRBJ2-4; D is uncertain. Germline CDR1 MNHEY, CDR2 SVGEGT. V gave up 2 bases and J gave up 0 bases, with 14 bases separating them. The CDR3 runs 17 residues.